A selection of T cell receptor beta chains follows, all from one sample in a study of beta chain features in type 1 diabetes. Measured with immunoSEQ multiplex PCR; TCRdb has only the in-frame clones, and not every one. The table has about 360,000 clones, around 12% seen once. Input material: naive CD4+ T cells from blood. All receptors derive from a man aged 18 to 30 in good health. Both conserved end residues are part of each CDR3. Fields, in order: V gene, J gene, clone size, D gene, CDR3 DNA, CDR3 protein. D genes are given only for firm matches. Clone size is shown for a subset of rows, as once, few, many or a class of expanded clone.

v_gene: TRBV11-2
j_gene: TRBJ2-2
abundance: few
d_gene: -
CDR3nt: TGTGCCAGCAGCACCGGGGTAATTACGAACACCGGGGAGCTGTTTTTT
CDR3aa: CASSTGVITNTGELFF

v_gene: TRBV29-1
j_gene: TRBJ1-1
abundance: -
d_gene: -
CDR3nt: TGCAGCGACGGCAGGGCACGCGGCACTGAAGCTTTCTTT
CDR3aa: CSDGRARGTEAFF

v_gene: TRBV4-2
j_gene: TRBJ1-1
abundance: -
d_gene: -
CDR3nt: TGTGCCAGCAGCCAGCGACCGGGAGGGAGGAACACTGAAGCTTTCTTT
CDR3aa: CASSQRPGGRNTEAFF

v_gene: TRBV5-1
j_gene: TRBJ2-7
abundance: few
d_gene: TRBD2
CDR3nt: TGCGCCAGCAGCTCGGGACTAGCTTTCGACGAGCAGTACTTC
CDR3aa: CASSSGLAFDEQYF

v_gene: TRBV5-1
j_gene: TRBJ2-1
abundance: -
d_gene: TRBD1
CDR3nt: TGCGCCAGCAGCTTCGGACAGGGCTCCTACAATGAGCAGTTCTTC
CDR3aa: CASSFGQGSYNEQFF

v_gene: TRBV5-1
j_gene: TRBJ2-1
abundance: once
d_gene: TRBD2
CDR3nt: TGCGCCAGCAGCCCGGGAGCAGCGGGAGCTCGAAATGAGCAGTTCTTC
CDR3aa: CASSPGAAGARNEQFF

v_gene: TRBV2
j_gene: TRBJ2-7
abundance: -
d_gene: TRBD1
CDR3nt: TGTGCCAGCAGCCAGGACAGGGACCAGCAGTACTTC
CDR3aa: CASSQDRDQQYF

v_gene: TRBV9
j_gene: TRBJ2-5
abundance: many
d_gene: TRBD1
CDR3nt: TGTGCCAGCGCAACCGGGACAGGGGAGACCCAGTACTTC
CDR3aa: CASATGTGETQYF

v_gene: TRBV28
j_gene: TRBJ2-7
abundance: few
d_gene: TRBD2
CDR3nt: TGTGCCAGCAGTTTGGGGGGGGTTCGCTCCTACGAGCAGTACTTC
CDR3aa: CASSLGGVRSYEQYF

v_gene: TRBV2
j_gene: TRBJ1-5
abundance: -
d_gene: -
CDR3nt: TGTGCCAGCAGTGGGCTGAGCAATCAGCCCCAGCATTTT
CDR3aa: CASSGLSNQPQHF

v_gene: TRBV19
j_gene: TRBJ2-5
abundance: few
d_gene: -
CDR3nt: TGTGCCAGTAGTATACTAGGCGATCGGGAGACCCAGTACTTC
CDR3aa: CASSILGDRETQYF

v_gene: TRBV5-1
j_gene: TRBJ2-7
abundance: -
d_gene: -
CDR3nt: TGCGCCAGCAGCTTGGCCGATAGGCGCGGCTACGAGCAGTACTTC
CDR3aa: CASSLADRRGYEQYF

v_gene: TRBV5-8
j_gene: TRBJ1-2
abundance: -
d_gene: -
CDR3nt: TGTGCCAGCGAAAACCTAATACCCTATGGCTACACCTTC
CDR3aa: CASENLIPYGYTF

v_gene: TRBV19
j_gene: TRBJ2-1
abundance: -
d_gene: TRBD2
CDR3nt: TGTGCCAGTAGTATTCTGACTAGCGGGGGAGGCGAGCAGTTCTTC
CDR3aa: CASSILTSGGGEQFF

v_gene: TRBV7-9
j_gene: TRBJ1-2
abundance: -
d_gene: TRBD1
CDR3nt: TGTGCCAGCAGCTCAGGGGGGTCTTATGGCTACACCTTC
CDR3aa: CASSSGGSYGYTF

v_gene: TRBV19
j_gene: TRBJ1-2
abundance: -
d_gene: -
CDR3nt: TGTGCCAGTAGTATAGGAGGATACACGGCAGGGGACTATGGCTACACCTTC
CDR3aa: CASSIGGYTAGDYGYTF

v_gene: TRBV5-1
j_gene: TRBJ2-4
abundance: few
d_gene: TRBD1
CDR3nt: TGCGCCAGCAGCAGCGGACAGGGGATAGGATCGGCCAAAAACATTCAGTACTTC
CDR3aa: CASSSGQGIGSAKNIQYF

v_gene: TRBV18
j_gene: TRBJ2-7
abundance: few
d_gene: -
CDR3nt: TGTGCCAGCTCACCAAACAGGGCCTACGAGCAGTACTTC
CDR3aa: CASSPNRAYEQYF

v_gene: TRBV2
j_gene: TRBJ1-5
abundance: few
d_gene: -
CDR3nt: TGTGCCAGCAGTGAGTTCGCAGGGCTGGGGAGCAATCAGCCCCAGCATTTT
CDR3aa: CASSEFAGLGSNQPQHF

v_gene: TRBV28
j_gene: TRBJ1-2
abundance: -
d_gene: -
CDR3nt: TGTGCCAGCAGTTCCCAAGACAGGACGTCTGGCTACACCTTC
CDR3aa: CASSSQDRTSGYTF

v_gene: TRBV18
j_gene: TRBJ1-4
abundance: -
d_gene: -
CDR3nt: TGTGCCAGCTCGAAACAGGTTAATGAAAAACTGTTTTTT
CDR3aa: CASSKQVNEKLFF

v_gene: TRBV5-6
j_gene: TRBJ2-7
abundance: few
d_gene: TRBD1
CDR3nt: TGTGCCAGCAGTCACGGGACAGGCGAAATATCCTACGAGCAGTACTTC
CDR3aa: CASSHGTGEISYEQYF

v_gene: TRBV2
j_gene: TRBJ1-6
abundance: -
d_gene: -
CDR3nt: TGTGCCAGCAGTGAGGACTGGCCACCCCTCCACTTT
CDR3aa: CASSEDWPPLHF

v_gene: TRBV5-6
j_gene: TRBJ2-3
abundance: -
d_gene: TRBD2
CDR3nt: TGTGCCAGCAGCTCCCTGACTAGCGGGGGTGGAGATACGCAGTATTTT
CDR3aa: CASSSLTSGGGDTQYF

v_gene: TRBV7-9
j_gene: TRBJ2-5
abundance: few
d_gene: TRBD1
CDR3nt: TGTGCCAGCAGCAAGGGGGACAGGGACTTTGAGACCCAGTACTTC
CDR3aa: CASSKGDRDFETQYF

v_gene: TRBV5-5
j_gene: TRBJ1-2
abundance: few
d_gene: -
CDR3nt: TGTGCCAGCAGCTTGGGTAGCCTTGACTATGGCTACACCTTC
CDR3aa: CASSLGSLDYGYTF

v_gene: TRBV7-9
j_gene: TRBJ2-7
abundance: -
d_gene: TRBD1
CDR3nt: TGTGCCAGCAGCTTAGCCGGGACAGGGGACGAGCAGTACTTC
CDR3aa: CASSLAGTGDEQYF

v_gene: TRBV7-2
j_gene: TRBJ2-7
abundance: few
d_gene: TRBD1
CDR3nt: TGTGCCAGCAGCGGTCGGACAGGGGACGAGCAGTACTTC
CDR3aa: CASSGRTGDEQYF

v_gene: TRBV7-9
j_gene: TRBJ2-7
abundance: few
d_gene: TRBD1
CDR3nt: TGTGCCAGCAGCCGGAGGGGGTCCGCAGGGGGCGACCACGAGCAGTACTTC
CDR3aa: CASSRRGSAGGDHEQYF

v_gene: TRBV28
j_gene: TRBJ1-2
abundance: -
d_gene: -
CDR3nt: TGTGCCAGCAGTTTATGGTTAGGCCCCGGGGGCTACACCTTC
CDR3aa: CASSLWLGPGGYTF

v_gene: TRBV28
j_gene: TRBJ1-5
abundance: -
d_gene: -
CDR3nt: TGTGCCAGCAGTGTCAGGGTGCGGCCCCAGCATTTT
CDR3aa: CASSVRVRPQHF

v_gene: TRBV6-5
j_gene: TRBJ2-3
abundance: few
d_gene: -
CDR3nt: TGTGCCAGCAGTTACGCGGGGCGCATGGATACGCAGTATTTT
CDR3aa: CASSYAGRMDTQYF

v_gene: TRBV6-1
j_gene: TRBJ2-5
abundance: -
d_gene: -
CDR3nt: TGTGCCAGCAGTGCGCATGGAGGGGAAGAGACCCAGTACTTC
CDR3aa: CASSAHGGEETQYF

v_gene: TRBV4-3
j_gene: TRBJ2-7
abundance: many
d_gene: -
CDR3nt: TGCGCCAGCAGCCAAGATCGCCCGAGCAGGCCCTACGAGCAGTACTTC
CDR3aa: CASSQDRPSRPYEQYF

v_gene: TRBV4-3
j_gene: TRBJ2-1
abundance: -
d_gene: TRBD2
CDR3nt: TGCGCCAGCAGCCAAGAACGCGGGAGCTCCTACAATGAGCAGTTCTTC
CDR3aa: CASSQERGSSYNEQFF

v_gene: TRBV7-2
j_gene: TRBJ2-7
abundance: few
d_gene: -
CDR3nt: TGTGCCAGCAGCTTAGAGGGGTTCGGGGCGGGGACCTCCTACGAGCAGTACTTC
CDR3aa: CASSLEGFGAGTSYEQYF

v_gene: TRBV18
j_gene: TRBJ1-3
abundance: -
d_gene: -
CDR3nt: TGTGCCAGCTCACCACAGGGGCTCTCTGGAAACACCATATATTTT
CDR3aa: CASSPQGLSGNTIYF

v_gene: TRBV7-9
j_gene: TRBJ2-1
abundance: few
d_gene: -
CDR3nt: TGTGCCAGCAGCTTATTACGGGGAAATGAGCAGTTCTTC
CDR3aa: CASSLLRGNEQFF

v_gene: TRBV28
j_gene: TRBJ2-3
abundance: few
d_gene: TRBD1
CDR3nt: TGTGCCAGCAGTTCAGGACAGGAGGCAGATACGCAGTATTTT
CDR3aa: CASSSGQEADTQYF

v_gene: TRBV7-9
j_gene: TRBJ2-3
abundance: many
d_gene: -
CDR3nt: TGTGCCAGCAGCTTAGCGGAGGATACGCAGTATTTT
CDR3aa: CASSLAEDTQYF

v_gene: TRBV19
j_gene: TRBJ2-1
abundance: few
d_gene: -
CDR3nt: TGTGCCAGTAGTTCGCAGTACAATGAGCAGTTCTTC
CDR3aa: CASSSQYNEQFF

v_gene: TRBV11-3
j_gene: TRBJ2-2
abundance: -
d_gene: -
CDR3nt: TGTGCCAGCAGTTCCTCGGGTACCGCGAACACCGGGGAGCTGTTTTTT
CDR3aa: CASSSSGTANTGELFF

v_gene: TRBV7-3
j_gene: TRBJ2-2
abundance: -
d_gene: TRBD2
CDR3nt: TGTGCCAGCAGCTTAAATAGCGGGAGGGAAGAGCTGTTTTTT
CDR3aa: CASSLNSGREELFF

v_gene: TRBV5-4
j_gene: TRBJ2-7
abundance: -
d_gene: -
CDR3nt: TGTGCCAGCAGAGCCCAAGGGGGCTCCTACGAGCAGTACTTC
CDR3aa: CASRAQGGSYEQYF

v_gene: TRBV7-6
j_gene: TRBJ2-1
abundance: few
d_gene: TRBD2
CDR3nt: TGTGCCAGCAGCGTAAGACTAGCGGGGGGCAACAATGAGCAGTTCTTC
CDR3aa: CASSVRLAGGNNEQFF

v_gene: TRBV9
j_gene: TRBJ2-1
abundance: -
d_gene: TRBD1
CDR3nt: TGTGCCAGCACCGGAGGGACAGGGGTTTACAATGAGCAGTTCTTC
CDR3aa: CASTGGTGVYNEQFF